This section outlines one T cell receptor (beta chain) sequence together with its context. Its antigen is undetermined. TCR beta CDR3 amplification used RNA transcripts. An initial RT-PCR round employing HTBI primers preceded a second-round multiplex PCR. TCRdb used MiXCR to reprocess the multiplex PCR reads, holding one entry per CDR3 protein. The table has roughly 700,000 distinct CDR3 sequences, 40% seen once. The data were obtained in a study of Graves' ophthalmopathy and Graves' hyperthyroidism. The study's findings and limits: Distinction of ophthalmopathy from stable hyperthyroidism by a 13-signature model reached roughly 88% sensitivity and 81.08% specificity. Appearing in blood as well were most expanded thyroid clonotypes above 0.001 frequency.

CDR3 length equals 14 residues. Germline CDR1 SEHNR, CDR2 FQNEAQ (reference sequence). Trimming cost V 1 base and J 8 bases, with 12 bases left between them. Roughly 9 ml of fresh blood yielded the PBMCs by density gradient. The chain combines TRBV7-9 with TRBJ2-1; D may match TRBD1 or TRBD2 (5 bases each). The sequencing sample was made of peripheral blood. The sequence came from an adult man with Graves' ophthalmopathy. CDR3 bases: TGTGCCAGCAGCTTAGGGTTTGGGGACGATGAGCAGTTCTTC. Its protein product is CASSLGFGDDEQFF.